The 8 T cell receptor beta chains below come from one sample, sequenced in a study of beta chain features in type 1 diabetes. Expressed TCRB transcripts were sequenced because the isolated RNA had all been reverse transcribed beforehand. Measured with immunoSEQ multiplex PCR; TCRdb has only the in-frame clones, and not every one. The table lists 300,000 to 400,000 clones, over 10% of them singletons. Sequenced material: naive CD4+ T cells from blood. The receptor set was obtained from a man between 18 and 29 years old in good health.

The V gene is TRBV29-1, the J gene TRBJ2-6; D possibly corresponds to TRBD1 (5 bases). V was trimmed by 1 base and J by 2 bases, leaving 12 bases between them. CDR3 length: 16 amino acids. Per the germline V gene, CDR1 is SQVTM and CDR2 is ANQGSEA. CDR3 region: CSVEVSRGAGANVLTF. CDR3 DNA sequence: TGCAGCGTTGAAGTATCAAGGGGCGCTGGGGCCAACGTCCTGACTTTC.

The CDR3 nucleotides are TGTGCCACCAGCAGAGACCCCCGGAACAGGGACATGTTTTTT. Protein: CATSRDPRNRDMFF. The rearrangement joins TRBV15 to TRBJ1-4, with D tentatively TRBD1 (6 bases). From germline, CDR1 is LNHNV and CDR2 YYDKDF (reference sequence). The CDR3 has 14 residues. The germline V and J ends were trimmed by 0 bases and 15 bases, with 17 bases remaining between them.

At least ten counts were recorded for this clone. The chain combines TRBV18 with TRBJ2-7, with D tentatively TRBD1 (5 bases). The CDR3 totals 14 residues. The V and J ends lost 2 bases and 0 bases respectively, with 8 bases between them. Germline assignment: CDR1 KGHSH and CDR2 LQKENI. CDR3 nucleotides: TGTGCCAGCTCACCATATGGGGCCTCCTACGAGCAGTACTTC. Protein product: CASSPYGASYEQYF.

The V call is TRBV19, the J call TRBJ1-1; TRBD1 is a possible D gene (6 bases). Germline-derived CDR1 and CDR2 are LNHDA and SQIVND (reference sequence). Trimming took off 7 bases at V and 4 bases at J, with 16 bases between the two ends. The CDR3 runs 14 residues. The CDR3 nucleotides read TGTGCCAGTATCCGGGGGGCCGAGGGCACTGAAGCTTTCTTT. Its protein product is CASIRGAEGTEAFF.

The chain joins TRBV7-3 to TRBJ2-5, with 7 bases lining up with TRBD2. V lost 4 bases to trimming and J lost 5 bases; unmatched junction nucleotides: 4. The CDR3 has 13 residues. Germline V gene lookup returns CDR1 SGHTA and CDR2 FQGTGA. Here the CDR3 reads CASSSARGETQYF. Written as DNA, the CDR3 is TGTGCCAGCAGCTCGGCGCGGGGGGAGACCCAGTACTTC. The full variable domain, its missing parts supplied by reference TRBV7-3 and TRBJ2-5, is GAGVSQTPSNKVTEKGKYVELRCDPISGHTALYWYRQSLGQGPEFLIYFQGTGAADDSGLPNDRFFAVRPEGSVSTLKIQRTERGDSAVYLCASSSARGETQYFGPGTRLLVL.

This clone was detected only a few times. The CDR3 region is CASSFPRDLTYNEQFF. DNA of the CDR3: TGTGCCAGCAGCTTCCCTCGGGACTTAACGTACAATGAGCAGTTCTTC. The gene calls are TRBV13 and TRBJ2-1; tentative D call: TRBD2 (6 bases). The CDR3 sequence is 16 residues long. V lost 3 bases to trimming and J lost 4 bases, with 16 bases between them. Germline V gives CDR1 PRHDT, CDR2 FYEKMQ (reference sequence).

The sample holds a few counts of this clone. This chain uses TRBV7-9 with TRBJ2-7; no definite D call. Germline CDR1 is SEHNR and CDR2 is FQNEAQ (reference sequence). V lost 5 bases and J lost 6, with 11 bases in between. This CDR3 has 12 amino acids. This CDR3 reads CASSTESAEQYF. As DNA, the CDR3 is TGTGCCAGCAGCACGGAAAGCGCCGAGCAGTACTTC.

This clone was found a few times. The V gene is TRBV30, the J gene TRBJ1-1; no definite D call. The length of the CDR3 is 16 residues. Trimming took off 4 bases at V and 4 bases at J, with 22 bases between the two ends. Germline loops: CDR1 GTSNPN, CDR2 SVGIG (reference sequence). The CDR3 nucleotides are TGTGCCTGGACGAGTACCCCTAGATGGCCGTCCACTGAAGCTTTCTTT. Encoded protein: CAWTSTPRWPSTEAFF.